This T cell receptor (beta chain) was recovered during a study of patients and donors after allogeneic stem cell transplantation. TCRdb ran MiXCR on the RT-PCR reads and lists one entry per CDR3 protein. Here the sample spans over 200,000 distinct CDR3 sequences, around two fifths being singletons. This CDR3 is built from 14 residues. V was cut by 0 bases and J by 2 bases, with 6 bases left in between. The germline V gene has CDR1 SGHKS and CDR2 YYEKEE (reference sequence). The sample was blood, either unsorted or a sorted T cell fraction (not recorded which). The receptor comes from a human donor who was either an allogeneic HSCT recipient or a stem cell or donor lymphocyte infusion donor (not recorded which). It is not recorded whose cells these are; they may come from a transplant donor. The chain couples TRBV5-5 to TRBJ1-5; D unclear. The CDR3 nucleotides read TGTGCCAGCAGCTTGGTGGCAGGCAATCAGCCCCAGCATTTT. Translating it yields CASSLVAGNQPQHF. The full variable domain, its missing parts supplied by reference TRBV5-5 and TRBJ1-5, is DAGVTQSPTHLIKTRGQQVTLRCSPISGHKSVSWYQQVLGQGPQFIFQYYEKEERGRGNFPDRFSARQFPNYSSELNVNALLLGDSALYLCASSLVAGNQPQHFGDGTRLSIL.